Presented here are 18 T cell receptor beta chains from one specimen sequenced in a study of CD8 T cells in ankylosing spondylitis. TCRdb itself ran the 5' RACE reads through MiXCR, one entry per CDR3 protein. The sample carries 700,000 or so distinct CDR3 sequences, 15% to 20% recorded once. Their antigens remain unidentified. Findings and caveats of the study: A motif of 7 or 8 highly homologous TCR beta variants was seen as apparently characteristic of ankylosing spondylitis blood.

Sequencing input: blood, either unsorted or a sorted T cell fraction (not recorded which). The receptors here all came from a male donor with ankylosing spondylitis.

The chain joins TRBV5-1 to TRBJ1-1; no clear D gene. Trimming took off 4 bases at V and 1 base at J, with 8 bases between the two ends. The germline V gene encodes CDR1 SGHRS and CDR2 YFSETQ. This CDR3 spans 13 amino acids. The CDR3 DNA reads as TGCGCCAGCAGCCAGGACTGGAACACTGAAGCTTTCTTT. Protein sequence: CASSQDWNTEAFF.

This clonotype appeared many times. The chain links TRBV5-1 to TRBJ1-6; TRBD1 might be the D (5 bases). The germline CDR1 and CDR2 sequences are SGHRS and YFSETQ. Trimming took 4 bases from V and 9 from J, leaving 20 bases between them. This CDR3 region has 16 residues. The CDR3 DNA sequence: TGCGCCAGCAGCACAGCTCAGAGAGGGGAAAGTTCACCCCTCCACTTT. Amino acid sequence: CASSTAQRGESSPLHF.

This clonotype was counted a few times. The chain links TRBV5-6 to TRBJ1-2; TRBD1 aligns across 7 bases. V was clipped by 4 bases and J by 1 base; unmatched bases: 4. The CDR3 sequence is 14 residues long. Germline-derived CDR1 and CDR2 are SGHDT and YYEEEE. The CDR3 DNA reads as TGTGCCAGCAGCCCTACAGGGGTTAACTATGGCTACACCTTC. Translating it yields CASSPTGVNYGYTF. Looking up the rest from reference TRBV5-6 and TRBJ1-2 gives the full variable domain: DAGVTQSPTHLIKTRGQQVTLRCSPKSGHDTVSWYQQALGQGPQFIFQYYEEEERQRGNFPDRFSGHQFPNYSSELNVNALLLGDSALYLCASSPTGVNYGYTFGSGTRLTVV.

The rearrangement links TRBV6-2 or TRBV6-3 to TRBJ2-1; 8 nucleotides line up with TRBD2. V lost 2 bases and J lost 2; bases outside the gene matches: 5. The CDR3 spans 16 residues. Germline values: CDR1 MNHEY, CDR2 SVGEGT. The CDR3 protein is CASSYGGGRTYNEQFF. Here the CDR3 DNA reads TGTGCCAGCAGTTACGGGGGCGGGAGGACCTACAATGAGCAGTTCTTC.

On this clonotype: At one end, the junction sequence differs from germline, possibly due to a read error. The CDR3 nucleotides are TGTGGCAGCAGCCGGGTAACGGTAGCAGGGGGCAATGAGCAGTTCTTC. It yields the protein CGSSRVTVAGGNEQFF. V is TRBV7-3 and J is TRBJ2-1, with TRBD1 identical over 7 bases. The CDR3 runs 16 residues. Germline assignment: CDR1 SGHTA and CDR2 FQGTGA.

This chain joins TRBV29-1 and TRBJ1-1; D is ambiguous. The CDR3 contains 12 residues. Germline V CDR1 and CDR2: SQVTM, ANQGSEA. Trimming removed 7 bases from V and 6 bases from J, with 15 bases in between. In DNA form, the CDR3 reads TGCAGCGCCTCTGCGGATCGGGCTGAAGCTTTCTTT. Its translation: CSASADRAEAFF.

The DNA of the CDR3 is TGTGCCACCCAGGGACAGGAGGGCTACGAGCAGTACTTC. Its protein product is CATQGQEGYEQYF. This chain joins TRBV11-2 and TRBJ2-7; 8 nucleotides line up with TRBD1. After removal of 10 bases from V and 3 bases from J, the junction contained 8 bases not matched to a gene. CDR1 and CDR2 from the germline V gene are SGHAT and FQNNGV. This CDR3 is built from 13 residues.

This clonotype was detected a few times. The chain links TRBV18 to TRBJ1-1, with D unresolved. V gave up 2 bases and J gave up 6 bases, with 19 bases separating them. CDR1 and CDR2 (germline): KGHSH, LQKENI. CDR3 length equals 16 residues. The CDR3 is CASSPFMAGGWAEAFF. CDR3 nucleotide sequence: TGTGCCAGCTCACCATTCATGGCAGGAGGGTGGGCTGAAGCTTTCTTT.

This clonotype was detected only a few times. The CDR3 DNA is TGTGCCAGCAGTTTTATTGGGCGGGGAGTGTCACAAGCCGGGGAGCTGTTTTTT. Its protein is CASSFIGRGVSQAGELFF. The V and J genes are TRBV12-3 or TRBV12-4 and TRBJ2-2; D may be TRBD2 (6 bases). This CDR3 region has 18 residues. V was cut by 3 bases and J by 6 bases, with 23 bases left in between.

This clonotype was recorded a few times. This rearrangement joins TRBV5-1 to TRBJ2-7; 7 bases match TRBD1. In germline, CDR1 is SGHRS, CDR2 YFSETQ. Losses at the gene ends were 5 bases for V and 1 base for J; bases not matched to a gene: 6. The CDR3 is 14 residues long. CDR3 DNA: TGCGCCAGCAGGGGGGACAGACCTTCCTACGAGCAGTACTTC. This translates into CASRGDRPSYEQYF.

This chain connects TRBV20-1 to TRBJ2-7; 7 nucleotides match TRBD1. Germline CDR1 and CDR2: DFQATT and SNEGSKA (reference sequence). The CDR3 has 15 residues. V was pared by 6 bases and J by 3 bases, with 14 bases of the junction left unmatched. The CDR3 bases are TGCAGTGCCTATTCAGGGGGTACCTTGAGCTACGAGCAGTACTTC. The encoded protein is CSAYSGGTLSYEQYF.

The rearrangement links TRBV5-4 to TRBJ2-2, with 10 positions matching TRBD1. Trimming removed 7 bases from V and 6 bases from J; junction bases left unmatched: 12. From germline, CDR1 is SGHNT and CDR2 YYREEE (reference sequence). The CDR3 is made up of 16 amino acids. CDR3 nucleotides: TGTGCCAGCGCCCCGGACGACAGGGGGCGCCCCGGGGAGCTGTTTTTT. Translating gives CASAPDDRGRPGELFF.

The table lists this clonotype with a few counts. V usage is TRBV10-3 and J usage is TRBJ1-2; D not resolved. The ends were cut back, 6 bases at V and 3 bases at J, with 11 bases in the middle. CDR1 is ENHRY and CDR2 is SYGVKD in the germline V gene. The CDR3 runs to 13 residues. The CDR3, as DNA: TGTGCCATCAGATCGGAAGGCGACTATGGCTACACCTTC. Translating gives CAIRSEGDYGYTF.

This sequence joins TRBV12-5 and TRBJ2-3, with a possible D match to TRBD1 (6 bases). Germline assignment: CDR1 LGHNT and CDR2 FRNRAP. CDR3 length equals 17 residues. Trimming removed 5 bases from V and 2 bases from J, with 20 bases in between. CDR3 sequence: CASGTTETGYFTDTQYF. CDR3 bases: TGTGCTAGTGGTACCACGGAAACAGGGTACTTCACAGATACGCAGTATTTT.

Many counts were recorded for this clonotype. V usage is TRBV7-2 and J usage is TRBJ2-7; 8 nucleotides align to TRBD1. The trim removed 6 bases at V and 4 bases at J, leaving 11 bases unmatched. Per the germline V gene, CDR1 is SGHTA and CDR2 is FQGNSA. The CDR3 spans 15 residues. CDR3 residues: CASRQDTGGGYEQYF. The CDR3, as DNA: TGTGCCAGCAGGCAGGATACAGGGGGTGGGTACGAGCAGTACTTC.

This chain joins TRBV6-1 and TRBJ2-2; D assignment may be TRBD1 or TRBD2 (7 bases each). Germline-derived CDR1 and CDR2 are MNHNS and SASEGT. The ends were cut back, 9 bases at V and 4 bases at J, with 18 bases in the middle. This CDR3 is built from 15 residues. CDR3 DNA: TGTGCCAGTGGGGAGGGGGCCGCGGGCACCGGGGAGCTGTTTTTT. Amino acid sequence: CASGEGAAGTGELFF.

The sample holds many counts of this clonotype. This rearrangement joins TRBV12-3 or TRBV12-4 to TRBJ1-4; 8 bases are shared with TRBD1. Trimming removed 6 bases from V and 2 bases from J; junction bases left unmatched: 5. This CDR3 contains 15 residues. The DNA for the CDR3 is TGTGCCAGCAGCCAGCAGGGGGCTACTAATGAAAAACTGTTTTTT. It is translated as CASSQQGATNEKLFF.

This clonotype appeared many times. The chain couples TRBV15 to TRBJ2-7; possible D gene TRBD2, 5 bases. The CDR3 is 17 amino acids. Germline CDR1 LNHNV, CDR2 YYDKDF (reference sequence). Trimming took off 0 bases at V and 0 bases at J, with 15 bases between the two ends. For the CDR3, the DNA is TGTGCCACCAGCAGAGATACGAAGCGGACGTCCTCCTACGAGCAGTACTTC. Its translation: CATSRDTKRTSSYEQYF.